This T cell receptor (beta chain) came from a study of blood T cell repertoires in COVID-19. Only in-frame clones appear in the TCRdb table, and some are missing; sequencing was by immunoSEQ multiplex PCR. This table has some 190,000 clones, 80% to 90% appearing once. A Seattle source enrolled patients during active infection and followed them longitudinally. The germline V gene encodes CDR1 SGHNT and CDR2 YYREEE (reference sequence). CDR3 length: 13 amino acids. J gave up 11 bases and V 0 bases, and 7 bases lay outside the gene matches. This chain links TRBV5-4 with TRBJ1-1, with 7 bases lining up with TRBD1. Sequences were obtained from peripheral blood. The sequence derives from a woman between 40 and 50 years old with COVID-19, enrolled during active disease. The CDR3 region has the DNA TGTGCCAGCAGCTTGGCCTTAACAGGGGCCGCTTTCTTT. As protein: CASSLALTGAAFF.